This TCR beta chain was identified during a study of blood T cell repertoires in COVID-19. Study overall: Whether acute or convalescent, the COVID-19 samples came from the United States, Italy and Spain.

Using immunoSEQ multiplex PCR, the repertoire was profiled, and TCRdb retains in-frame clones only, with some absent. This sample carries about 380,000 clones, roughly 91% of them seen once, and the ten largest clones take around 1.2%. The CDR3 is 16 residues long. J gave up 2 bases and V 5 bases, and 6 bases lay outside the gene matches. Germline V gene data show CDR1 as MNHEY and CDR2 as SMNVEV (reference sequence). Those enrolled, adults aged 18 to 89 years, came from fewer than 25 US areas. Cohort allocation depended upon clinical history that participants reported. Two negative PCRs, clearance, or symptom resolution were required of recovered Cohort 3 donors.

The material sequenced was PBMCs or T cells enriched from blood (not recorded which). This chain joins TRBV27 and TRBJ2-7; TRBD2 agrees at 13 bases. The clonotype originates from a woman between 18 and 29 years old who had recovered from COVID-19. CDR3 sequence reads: CASSTTSGGDPYEQYF. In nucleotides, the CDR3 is TGTGCCAGCAGTACTACTAGCGGGGGGGATCCCTACGAGCAGTACTTC.